This passage covers 20 T cell receptor beta chains from one sample sequenced in a study of blood T cell repertoires in COVID-19. Assay: immunoSEQ multiplex PCR; the TCRdb copy retains only in-frame clones and omits some. The data hold about 300,000 clones, with about nine tenths observed a single time. The sample was peripheral blood. The receptors originated from a woman aged 25 to 39 with COVID-19, enrolled during active disease.

The chain carries TRBV27 and TRBJ2-4; D might be TRBD1 (6 bases). The CDR3 sequence is 12 residues long. V was clipped by 2 bases and J by 8 bases, with 7 bases between them. CDR1 is MNHEY, CDR2 SMNVEV, per germline (reference sequence). The CDR3, as DNA: TGTGCCAGCAGTTTAGCAGGGGACATTCAGTACTTC. Its protein is CASSLAGDIQYF.

This clone was detected only a few times. This chain connects TRBV5-1 to TRBJ2-7; D is perhaps TRBD2 (5 bases). The germline V gene has CDR1 SGHRS and CDR2 YFSETQ. The CDR3 is 13 residues long. V was shortened by 4 bases and J by 3 bases, with 11 bases between the two germline ends. CDR3 loop: CASSIGRGYEQYF. Written as DNA, the CDR3 is TGCGCCAGCAGCATAGGACGGGGCTACGAGCAGTACTTC.

CDR3 sequence: CASGGLDSAQPQHF. The CDR3 nucleotides are TGTGCTAGTGGGGGTTTGGACTCGGCTCAGCCCCAGCATTTT. V gene TRBV12-5 combines with J gene TRBJ1-5; the D is unclear. The CDR3 is 14 amino acids. The V gene's germline CDR1 is LGHNT and CDR2 FRNRAP. The V end was cut by 6 bases, the J end by 6 bases, with 15 bases between.

This chain links TRBV15 with TRBJ1-4; D may be TRBD1 (5 bases). Germline assignment: CDR1 LNHNV and CDR2 YYDKDF (reference sequence). Trimming removed 0 bases from V and 7 bases from J, with 12 bases in between. The length of the CDR3 is 15 residues. This chain's CDR3 is CATSRDKGQGEKLFF. CDR3 DNA sequence: TGTGCCACCAGCAGAGATAAGGGGCAGGGTGAAAAACTGTTTTTT. Based on the CDR3 plus reference TRBV15 and TRBJ1-4, the full variable domain is DAMVIQNPRYQVTQFGKPVTLSCSQTLNHNVMYWYQQKSSQAPKLLFHYYDKDFNNEADTPDNFQSRRPNTSFCFLDIRSPGLGDTAMYLCATSRDKGQGEKLFFGSGTQLSVL.

This clone has a single count. The chain couples TRBV2 to TRBJ2-5, with D possibly matching TRBD2 (5 bases). The germline V gene has CDR1 SNHLY and CDR2 FYNNEI. V lost 7 bases, J lost 4 bases, and 16 bases lay in between. CDR3 size: 14 residues. CDR3: CASTGMEAGETQYF. The CDR3 DNA follows: TGTGCCAGCACCGGTATGGAGGCGGGAGAGACCCAGTACTTC.

The chain couples TRBV7-9 to TRBJ1-1; unclear D gene. Germline CDR1 is SEHNR and CDR2 is FQNEAQ (reference sequence). V was cut by 3 bases and J by 6 bases, with 14 bases left in between. The CDR3 has 14 residues. Here the CDR3 reads CASSFGRSRAEAFF. CDR3 bases: TGTGCCAGCAGCTTTGGAAGGTCCCGGGCTGAAGCTTTCTTT.

V and J are TRBV11-1 and TRBJ2-1; 10 positions agree with TRBD2. CDR3 size: 15 residues. Germline V gives CDR1 SGHAT, CDR2 FQDESV (reference sequence). The trim removed 3 bases at V and 2 bases at J, leaving 1 base unmatched. The CDR3 is CASSFTSGAYNEQFF. The CDR3 nucleotides read TGTGCCAGCAGCTTTACTAGCGGGGCCTACAATGAGCAGTTCTTC.

The V gene is TRBV7-8, the J gene TRBJ2-5; 9 bases align to TRBD2. The CDR3 covers 16 residues. The V and J ends lost 2 bases and 3 bases, in that order; junction bases with no gene match: 7. Germline CDR1 and CDR2: SGHVS and FQNEAQ. In DNA, the CDR3 is TGTGCCAGCAGCTTAAGGATGGTAGCGGGGGAAGAGACCCAGTACTTC. It is translated as CASSLRMVAGEETQYF.

This clone appeared once. The chain couples TRBV9 to TRBJ2-7, with TRBD1 identical over 11 bases. Looked up from germline, CDR1 is SGDLS and CDR2 is YYNGEE. The CDR3 is 15 residues long. J lost 3 bases, V lost 2 bases, and 4 bases had no gene match. In DNA form, the CDR3 reads TGTGCCAGCAGCGTGGGACAGGGGGTTCACTACGAGCAGTACTTC. It specifies CASSVGQGVHYEQYF.

The J gene is TRBJ1-2, the V gene TRBV28; D gene unclear. Trimming took off 2 bases at V and 6 bases at J, with 7 bases between the two ends. CDR1 is MDHEN, CDR2 SYDVKM, per germline. This CDR3 comprises 12 residues. DNA for the CDR3: TGTGCCAGCAGTTTACGAGGTGATGGCTACACCTTC. The encoded protein is CASSLRGDGYTF.

The chain uses TRBV14 and TRBJ1-6, with 9 positions matching TRBD1. The CDR3 is 15 residues long. V lost 3 bases to trimming and J lost 6 bases; unmatched junction nucleotides: 3. Germline V gene data show CDR1 as SGHDN and CDR2 as FVKESK. The CDR3 is CASSQHRGLNSPLHF. The CDR3 coding sequence is TGTGCCAGCAGCCAGCACAGGGGGCTTAATTCACCCCTCCACTTT.

The CDR3 here is CATGTGIINEQFF. The DNA of the CDR3 is TGTGCCACTGGGACAGGGATTATCAATGAGCAGTTCTTC. The chain carries TRBV6-4 and TRBJ2-1; 9 bases match TRBD1. Germline CDR1 is MRHNA and CDR2 is SNTAGT. There are 13 residues in the CDR3. Trimming removed 10 bases from V and 6 bases from J; junction bases left unmatched: 7.

In this sample, this clone turned up once. The V gene is TRBV4-1, the J gene TRBJ1-1, with a tentative D call TRBD1 (5 bases). The CDR3 is 14 residues long. V was shortened by 6 bases and J by 4 bases, with 15 bases between the two germline ends. Germline-derived CDR1 and CDR2 are MGHRA and YSYEKL. Written as DNA, the CDR3 is TGCGCCAGCAGGAAAGTGTCGGGGGGCACTGAAGCTTTCTTT. This gives the protein CASRKVSGGTEAFF.

This clone was seen only once. The chain is built from TRBV7-9 and TRBJ2-3; a possible D gene is TRBD1 (5 bases). The CDR3 has 17 amino acids. Germline V lookup: CDR1 SEHNR, CDR2 FQNEAQ (reference sequence). V was shortened by 5 bases and J by 2 bases, with 20 bases between the two germline ends. CDR3 DNA: TGTGCCAGCAGCCCCACTGGGGCCAGAACTCTCACAGATACGCAGTATTTT. Protein sequence: CASSPTGARTLTDTQYF.

The rearrangement joins TRBV5-8 to TRBJ2-7; tentatively, D is TRBD1 (6 bases). Looked up from germline, CDR1 is SGHTS and CDR2 is YDEGEE. The ends were cut back, 0 bases at V and 2 bases at J, with 9 bases in the middle. The CDR3 length is 14 residues. The DNA of the CDR3 is TGTGCCAGCAGCTTGGAAGGGGGAACCTACGAGCAGTACTTC. Its protein product is CASSLEGGTYEQYF.

V gene TRBV6-1 combines with J gene TRBJ1-2; 8 bases are a match to TRBD1. V shed 3 bases and J 8 bases; nucleotides not matched to a gene: 5. The CDR3 spans 13 residues. The germline CDR1 and CDR2 sequences are MNHNS and SASEGT. CDR3: CASSEDRDQGYTF. CDR3 nucleotides: TGTGCCAGCAGTGAGGACAGGGACCAAGGCTACACCTTC.

Remarks on this clone: The junction departs from germline at one end; a sequencing error may be responsible. The chain employs TRBV5-1 and TRBJ2-5; 12 bases map to TRBD2. The length of the CDR3 is 17 residues. Looked up from germline, CDR1 is SGHRS and CDR2 is YFSETQ. This chain's CDR3 is CASRLASGGAGKETQYF. The CDR3 region has the DNA TGCGCCAGCAGGTTGGCTAGCGGGGGGGCCGGTAAAGAGACCCAGTACTTC.

V usage is TRBV28 and J usage is TRBJ1-6; TRBD1 might be the D (5 bases). The CDR3 sequence is 14 residues long. Germline-derived CDR1 and CDR2 are MDHEN and SYDVKM. V lost 5 bases and J lost 10, with 15 bases in between. In nucleotides, the CDR3 is TGTGCCAGCAGTCGACCGACAGACCCATCACCCCTCCACTTT. Amino acid sequence: CASSRPTDPSPLHF.

The J gene is TRBJ1-2, the V gene TRBV2; D is perhaps TRBD1 (6 bases). This CDR3 spans 14 amino acids. Deletions cut 7 bases from V and 1 base from J, with 13 bases between. CDR1 and CDR2 (germline): SNHLY, FYNNEI. CDR3 coding DNA: TGTGCCAGCAATCGGGACACCTTTAACTATGGCTACACCTTC. It codes for CASNRDTFNYGYTF.

This chain uses TRBV29-1 with TRBJ2-5, with 10 positions matching TRBD1. Germline CDR1 SQVTM, CDR2 ANQGSEA. V trimming: 8 bases; J trimming: 5 bases; junction bases outside the gene matches: 14. The CDR3 runs to 15 residues. CDR3 amino acids: CSTAETGGWSETQYF. CDR3 DNA: TGCAGCACAGCTGAGACAGGGGGCTGGTCGGAGACCCAGTACTTC.